Included here is one T cell receptor beta chain sequence, with context. The germline V gene has CDR1 LGHDT and CDR2 YNNKEL (reference sequence). V was pared by 2 bases and J by 5 bases, with 9 bases between. This CDR3 is built from 13 residues. The sample belongs to a study of blood T cell repertoires in COVID-19. Study as a whole: Some COVID-19 samples were acute and others convalescent; all came from the United States, Italy and Spain.

Profiling relied on immunoSEQ multiplex PCR, and the TCRdb table lists in-frame clones only, not all of them. The table shows 140,000 to 150,000 clones, with approximately 84% occurring only once. Study members were between about 18 and 100 years old and lived in 24 US regions. Cohorts were assigned according to the clinical history that participants reported. This TCR was recovered from a woman in her forties or fifties with acute COVID-19. Sequencing used PBMCs or T cells enriched from blood (not recorded which). The V call is TRBV3-1 (or the pseudogene TRBV3-2), the J call TRBJ1-2; D is undetermined. The CDR3 region has the DNA TGTGCCAGCAGCCAACTCCGGGAATATGGCTACACCTTC. As protein: CASSQLREYGYTF.